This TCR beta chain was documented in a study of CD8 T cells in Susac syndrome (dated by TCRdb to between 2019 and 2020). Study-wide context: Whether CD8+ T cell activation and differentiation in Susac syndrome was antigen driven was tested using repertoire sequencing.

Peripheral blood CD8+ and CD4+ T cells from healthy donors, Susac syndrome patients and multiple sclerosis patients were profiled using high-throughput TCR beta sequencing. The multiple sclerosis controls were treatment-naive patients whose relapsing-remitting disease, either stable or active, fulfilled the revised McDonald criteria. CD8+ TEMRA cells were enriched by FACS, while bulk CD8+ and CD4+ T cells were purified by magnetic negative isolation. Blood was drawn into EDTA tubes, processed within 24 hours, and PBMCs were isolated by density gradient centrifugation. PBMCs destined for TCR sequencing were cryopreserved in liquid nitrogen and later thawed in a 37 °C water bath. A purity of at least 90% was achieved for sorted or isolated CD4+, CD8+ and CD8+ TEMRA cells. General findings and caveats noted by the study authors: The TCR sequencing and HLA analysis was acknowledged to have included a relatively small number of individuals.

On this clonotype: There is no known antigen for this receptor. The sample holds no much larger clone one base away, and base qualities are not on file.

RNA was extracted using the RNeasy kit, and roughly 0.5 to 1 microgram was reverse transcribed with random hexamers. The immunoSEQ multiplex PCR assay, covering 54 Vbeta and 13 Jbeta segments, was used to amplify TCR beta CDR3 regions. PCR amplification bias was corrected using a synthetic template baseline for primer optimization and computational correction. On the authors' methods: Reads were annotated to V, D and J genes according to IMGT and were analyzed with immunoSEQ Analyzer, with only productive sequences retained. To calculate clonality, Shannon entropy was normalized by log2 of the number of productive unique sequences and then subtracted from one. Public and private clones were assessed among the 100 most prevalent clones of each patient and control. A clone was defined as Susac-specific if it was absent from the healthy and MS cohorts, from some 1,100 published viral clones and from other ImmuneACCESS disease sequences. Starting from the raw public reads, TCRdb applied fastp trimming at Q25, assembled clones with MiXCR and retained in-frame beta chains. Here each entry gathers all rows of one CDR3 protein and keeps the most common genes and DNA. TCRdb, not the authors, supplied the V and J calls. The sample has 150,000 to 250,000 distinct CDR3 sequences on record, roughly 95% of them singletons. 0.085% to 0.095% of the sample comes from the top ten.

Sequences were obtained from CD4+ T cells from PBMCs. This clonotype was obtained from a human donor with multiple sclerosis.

The DNA sequence is as follows: TGTGCCAGCAGCCGCCCGGGACTAGATACGCAGTATTTT. Translated, it gives CASSRPGLDTQYF. The receptor chain draws on TRBV9 and TRBJ2-3, with TRBD2 as a weak D call on 6 bases. CDR1 and CDR2 are drawn from the germline V gene: SGDLS, YYNGEE. V loses 4 bases of germline sequence and J loses 5 bases, and the interval between the two ends is 11 bases. The CDR3 goes from the cysteine to the phenylalanine over 13 residues. CDR3 DNA is the only sequence kept; it has 39 bases, read in frame from the first base.